One and the same sample provided the 14 T cell receptor beta chains below, sequenced in a study of blood T cell repertoires in COVID-19. Some clones are missing from TCRdb's copy, which holds only in-frame ones; the method was immunoSEQ multiplex PCR. The sample shows roughly 180,000 clones, 82% of them seen only once. Sample: PBMCs or T cells enriched from blood (not recorded which). The receptors here all came from a man between 35 and 55 years old who had recovered from COVID-19.

The chain is built from TRBV7-2 and TRBJ2-2; tentative D call: TRBD2 (6 bases). This CDR3 spans 18 amino acids. The germline V and J ends were trimmed by 4 bases and 4 bases, with 22 bases remaining between them. Germline values: CDR1 SGHTA, CDR2 FQGNSA. This CDR3 is CASSSRFRGERGTGELFF. The CDR3 DNA follows: TGTGCCAGCAGCTCCAGATTTCGCGGGGAGAGGGGCACCGGGGAGCTGTTTTTT.

This clone came up once. V and J are TRBV2 and TRBJ1-1; D is perhaps TRBD1 (6 bases). The CDR3 length is 14 residues. Trimming took 1 base from V and 7 from J, leaving 13 bases between them. Germline V CDR1 and CDR2: SNHLY, FYNNEI. Here the CDR3 reads CASSEVSGDGEAFF. The DNA for the CDR3 is TGTGCCAGCAGTGAAGTTTCAGGGGACGGTGAAGCTTTCTTT.

In nucleotides, the CDR3 is TGCGCCAGCAGCTGGGGACAGCCCGGAGTATTAGAGACCCAGTACTTC. Its protein product is CASSWGQPGVLETQYF. The chain carries TRBV5-1 and TRBJ2-5, with 7 bases aligning to TRBD1. The germline V gene has CDR1 SGHRS and CDR2 YFSETQ. Trimming at V came to 3 bases and at J to 4 bases, leaving 12 bases not matched to a gene. The CDR3 length is 16 residues.

To note about this clone: One junction end disagrees with the germline gene, perhaps due to a read error. The genes are TRBV18 and TRBJ2-1; D remains ambiguous. CDR1 is KGHSH, CDR2 LQKENI, per germline. There are 13 residues in the CDR3. For the CDR3, the DNA is TGTGCCAGCTCACCAGGAGTTGGGTTCCCGGCAGTCTTC. The encoded protein is CASSPGVGFPAVF.

This clone showed up just once. The chain joins TRBV28 to TRBJ1-6, with a weak D call TRBD1 (6 bases). The CDR3 covers 15 residues. The ends were cut back, 6 bases at V and 7 bases at J, with 16 bases in the middle. CDR1 is MDHEN and CDR2 is SYDVKM in the germline V gene. DNA of the CDR3: TGTGCCAGCAGCCCATCACAGGGTGACAATTCACCCCTCCACTTT. It yields the protein CASSPSQGDNSPLHF.

This clone has a handful of counts. This rearrangement joins TRBV6-1 to TRBJ2-2; D gene unclear. V was clipped by 3 bases and J by 6 bases, with 14 bases between them. Germline assignment: CDR1 MNHNS and CDR2 SASEGT. This CDR3 is built from 15 residues. CDR3 region: CASSEEASYAGELFF. CDR3 bases: TGTGCCAGCAGTGAGGAAGCGAGTTACGCCGGGGAGCTGTTTTTT.

This rearrangement joins TRBV5-1 to TRBJ1-1; 7 positions match TRBD1. The CDR3 spans 15 residues. V shed 0 bases and J 11 bases; nucleotides not matched to a gene: 13. Germline V lookup: CDR1 SGHRS, CDR2 YFSETQ. The chain's CDR3 is CASSLGQGRGKDAFF. The CDR3 region has the DNA TGCGCCAGCAGCTTGGGACAGGGACGAGGAAAGGACGCTTTCTTT.

This rearrangement joins TRBV7-3 to TRBJ2-5; 8 bases map to TRBD1. The junction had 7 bases not matched to a gene; V was cut back by 3 bases and J by 4 bases. Germline CDR1 and CDR2: SGHTA and FQGTGA. CDR3 size: 15 residues. The CDR3 region is CASSFRTGSRETQYF. Here the CDR3 DNA reads TGTGCCAGCAGCTTCAGGACAGGGTCACGAGAGACCCAGTACTTC.

The chain links TRBV9 to TRBJ2-1, with TRBD2 matching 14 bases. Germline V gene data show CDR1 as SGDLS and CDR2 as YYNGEE. The CDR3 runs 18 residues. The trim removed 0 bases at V and 10 bases at J, leaving 12 bases unmatched. CDR3 nucleotides: TGTGCCAGCAGCGTAGGTTCCGGGACTAGCGGGAGCTTTGGGGAGCAGTTCTTC. It yields the protein CASSVGSGTSGSFGEQFF.

V and J are TRBV7-3 and TRBJ2-1, with D hard to call. The CDR3 loop spans 15 amino acids. Germline V gives CDR1 SGHTA, CDR2 FQGTGA. V was shortened by 0 bases and J by 4 bases, with 10 bases between the two germline ends. The CDR3 bases are TGTGCCAGCAGCTTAACTGGAGCGAGTTACAATGAGCAGTTCTTC. This sequence encodes CASSLTGASYNEQFF.

This chain joins TRBV11-2 and TRBJ2-7, with D uncertain. Trimming pared 3 bases from V and 4 bases from J, leaving 10 bases between. The CDR3 spans 13 residues. The germline gives CDR1 SGHAT, CDR2 FQNNGV. CDR3 DNA sequence: TGTGCCAGCAGCTTGGGCCAGCAATACGAGCAGTACGTC. This translates into CASSLGQQYEQYV.

A single count supports this clone. The chain recombines TRBV2 with TRBJ1-2, with D hard to call. Germline CDR1 and CDR2: SNHLY and FYNNEI. V lost 4 bases and J 6 bases, leaving 12 bases between the germline ends. The CDR3 contains 13 residues. The CDR3 DNA reads TGTGCCAGCAGTGGAGGCCCCCGCGATGGCTACACCTTC. Amino acids: CASSGGPRDGYTF. Looking up the rest from reference TRBV2 and TRBJ1-2 gives the full variable domain: EPEVTQTPSHQVTQMGQEVILRCVPISNHLYFYWYRQILGQKVEFLVSFYNNEISEKSEIFDDQFSVERPDGSNFTLKIRSTKLEDSAMYFCASSGGPRDGYTFGSGTRLTVV.

This clone was counted a few times. The CDR3 region is CASSYTFRRDRVHGYTF. Here the CDR3 DNA reads TGTGCCAGCAGCTATACTTTCCGCCGGGACAGGGTTCATGGCTACACCTTC. This chain joins TRBV14 and TRBJ1-2, with 9 bases aligning to TRBD1. V lost 5 bases and J lost 6; bases outside the gene matches: 16. The germline V gene has CDR1 SGHDN and CDR2 FVKESK. CDR3 length: 17 amino acids.

The CDR3 nucleotides read TGTGCCAGCAGGAAGACAGGGATAGTGGATGGCTACACCTTC. It encodes CASRKTGIVDGYTF. This chain uses TRBV7-9 with TRBJ1-2, with TRBD1 identical over 7 bases. There are 14 residues in the CDR3. The germline V gene encodes CDR1 SEHNR and CDR2 FQNEAQ (reference sequence). With 6 bases clipped from V and 6 bases from J, the junction kept 10 bases outside the gene matches.